This is a list of T cell receptor beta chains from one sample in a study of blood T cell repertoires in COVID-19. The method was immunoSEQ multiplex PCR; TCRdb's version includes in-frame clones alone and lacks a portion of them. The table has 250,000 to 300,000 clones, approximately 87% seen once; the top ten hold approximately 12%. The sequenced sample consisted of peripheral blood. These receptors all stem from a woman in her thirties with COVID-19, enrolled during active disease. Both conserved end residues are part of each CDR3. Fields, in order: clone size, J gene, V gene, CDR3 protein. A row's size may be missing; if present it is once, few, many or a size class.

>-|TRBJ2-1|TRBV27
CASSSRSYNEQFF
>-|TRBJ2-1|TRBV4-1
CASNPGGGLSGEQFF
>few|TRBJ1-1|TRBV5-6
CASLNLGQRNTEAFF
>-|TRBJ2-7|TRBV28
CASGQGRYEQYF
>-|TRBJ2-7|TRBV27
CASSFGSWDEQYF
>-|TRBJ1-6|TRBV6-1
CASSDQIGLRGNSPLHF
>-|TRBJ2-7|TRBV6-5
CASIGVIGEQYF
>-|TRBJ1-2|TRBV7-9
CASSSQGRGGYTF
>-|TRBJ2-7|TRBV3-1/TRBV3-2
CASSQVTHPVYEQYF
>-|TRBJ2-3|TRBV7-6
CASSLGSSGLAGVPSTDTQYF
>-|TRBJ2-7|TRBV12-3/TRBV12-4
CASSWGGWGEQYF
>-|TRBJ1-6|TRBV7-9
CASSFGWSQGLNSPLHF
>-|TRBJ1-2|TRBV28
CASSPGIYGYTF
>-|TRBJ2-5|TRBV5-6
CASSQKTGLRKETQYF
>-|TRBJ2-3|TRBV4-1
CASSLTSGGDSTDTQYF
>-|TRBJ1-2|TRBV30
CAWGGFGQGLYGYTF
>-|TRBJ1-1|TRBV4-2
CASSWGGNTEAFF
>-|TRBJ1-1|TRBV15
CATSTPGQGNTEAFF
>-|TRBJ1-6|TRBV5-1
CASSLMTEINSPLHF